Each of the 30 T cell receptor beta chains below was sequenced from the same sample in a study of blood T cell repertoires in COVID-19. Assay: immunoSEQ multiplex PCR; the TCRdb copy retains only in-frame clones and omits some. The table includes about 190,000 clones, about 89% detected once. The sample taken for sequencing was peripheral blood. Receptors were obtained from a man in his forties or fifties with acute or convalescent COVID-19.

The CDR3 loop reads CASSPTGQLHSPLHF. Written as DNA, the CDR3 is TGTGCCAGCAGTCCAACTGGACAGTTGCATTCACCCCTCCACTTT. This sequence joins TRBV28 and TRBJ1-6; D might be TRBD1 (6 bases). The CDR3 runs to 15 residues. CDR1 is MDHEN and CDR2 is SYDVKM in the germline V gene. Trimming removed 5 bases at V and 8 bases at J, with 16 bases between.

This chain connects TRBV3-1 (or the pseudogene TRBV3-2) to TRBJ1-6; TRBD1 aligns across 8 bases. V lost 2 bases, J lost 10 bases, and 7 bases stayed unmatched. CDR3 length equals 15 residues. Per the germline V gene, CDR1 is LGHDT and CDR2 is YNNKEL (reference sequence). CDR3 amino acids: CASSQQGAVFSPLHF. The CDR3 nucleotides read TGTGCCAGCAGCCAACAGGGGGCTGTTTTCTCACCCCTCCACTTT.

The chain uses TRBV5-1 and TRBJ2-5; 9 nucleotides line up with TRBD2. CDR1 is SGHRS, CDR2 YFSETQ, per germline. V shed 2 bases and J 4 bases; nucleotides not matched to a gene: 3. The CDR3 covers 14 residues. CDR3 nucleotides: TGCGCCAGCAGCTTTAGCGGGGGCGCAGAGACCCAGTACTTC. This encodes CASSFSGGAETQYF.

V is TRBV2 and J is TRBJ1-1; D remains ambiguous. Looked up from germline, CDR1 is SNHLY and CDR2 is FYNNEI. Between the trimmed V and J ends, which lost 1 base and 1 base, there was a span of 7 bases. The CDR3 consists of 14 residues. For the CDR3, the DNA is TGTGCCAGCAGTGAAGTTTGGCAGAACACTGAAGCTTTCTTT. Translated, it gives CASSEVWQNTEAFF.

J is TRBJ2-3 and V is TRBV2; 8 bases map to TRBD1. Germline V gene data show CDR1 as SNHLY and CDR2 as FYNNEI. With 6 bases clipped from V and 5 bases from J, the junction kept 4 bases outside the gene matches. The CDR3 has 13 residues. Written as DNA, the CDR3 is TGTGCCAGCAGCCCTGACAGGGGAGATACGCAGTATTTT. It encodes CASSPDRGDTQYF.

The chain employs TRBV4-1 and TRBJ2-3; the match to TRBD2 covers 14 bases. J gave up 1 base and V 3 bases, and 12 bases lay outside the gene matches. The CDR3 length is 20 residues. CDR1 is MGHRA and CDR2 is YSYEKL in the germline V gene. The CDR3 sequence: CASSHRTGTSGGRGTDTQYF. CDR3 nucleotide sequence: TGCGCCAGCAGCCACCGGACCGGGACTAGCGGGGGCCGAGGCACAGATACGCAGTATTTT.

The chain employs TRBV11-2 and TRBJ2-5; no reliable D call. The V end lost 2 bases, the J end lost 1 base, and 11 bases lay between the germline ends. Germline V gives CDR1 SGHAT, CDR2 FQNNGV. The CDR3 consists of 15 residues. The DNA for the CDR3 is TGTGCCAGCAGCTTAAGTTCGGCAGGCCAAGAGACCCAGTACTTC. Protein: CASSLSSAGQETQYF.

The chain links TRBV4-1 to TRBJ2-7; 7 bases map to TRBD1. Germline CDR1 reads MGHRA; CDR2 reads YSYEKL. Trimming removed 1 base from V and 1 base from J; junction bases left unmatched: 16. The CDR3 totals 19 residues. CDR3 coding DNA: TGCGCCAGCAGCCAAGCCTTGAGGGGTCCCGGGACAGCTTCCTACGAGCAGTACTTC. Its protein product is CASSQALRGPGTASYEQYF.

The chain uses TRBV28 and TRBJ1-5; TRBD1 matches 7 bases. The J segment lost 4 bases and the V segment lost 4 bases, leaving 7 bases of the junction unmatched. The CDR3 has 15 residues. Germline V gene data show CDR1 as MDHEN and CDR2 as SYDVKM. In nucleotides, the CDR3 is TGTGCCAGCAGTTCGTTGGCAGGGGGTAATCAGCCCCAGCATTTT. Residues: CASSSLAGGNQPQHF.

The genes are TRBV18 and TRBJ2-1; tentative D call: TRBD2 (6 bases). CDR3 length equals 15 residues. Germline V gives CDR1 KGHSH, CDR2 LQKENI. With 3 bases removed from V and 8 bases from J, the gap between germline ends came to 17 bases. The CDR3 DNA follows: TGTGCCAGCTCACCCCAATCGACTAGAGTGGATGAGCAGTTCTTC. The encoded protein is CASSPQSTRVDEQFF.

This clone has only a few counts. In nucleotides, the CDR3 is TGTGCCACCAGCAGAGAGGCCAGCACAGATACGCAGTATTTT. This encodes CATSREASTDTQYF. The chain links TRBV15 to TRBJ2-3; the D is unclear. Trimming took off 0 bases at V and 0 bases at J, with 4 bases between the two ends. There are 14 residues in the CDR3. The V gene's germline CDR1 is LNHNV and CDR2 YYDKDF (reference sequence).

The V call is TRBV30, the J call TRBJ2-5, with 9 bases aligning to TRBD2. Germline V gives CDR1 GTSNPN, CDR2 SVGIG (reference sequence). V gave up 0 bases and J gave up 2 bases; unmatched junction bases: 7. The CDR3 has 16 residues. The CDR3 DNA reads TGTGCCTGGAGTGTCAGGAGACTAGCGGCACAAGAGACCCAGTACTTC. Translated, it gives CAWSVRRLAAQETQYF.

J is TRBJ2-2 and V is TRBV6-5; no definite D call. This CDR3 is 14 amino acids long. CDR1 is MNHEY and CDR2 is SVGAGI in the germline V gene. V was pared by 2 bases and J by 5 bases, with 9 bases between. The CDR3 region is CASSYRVRTGELFF. The CDR3 nucleotides read TGTGCCAGCAGTTACCGGGTTAGGACCGGGGAGCTGTTTTTT.

The chain recombines TRBV10-3 with TRBJ1-2; D gene uncertain. Germline values: CDR1 ENHRY, CDR2 SYGVKD. Trimming pared 2 bases from V and 8 bases from J, leaving 15 bases between. The CDR3 contains 14 residues. CDR3 bases: TGTGCCATCAGTGAGGCAGCTTATCGAGGAGGCTACACCTTC. Translated: CAISEAAYRGGYTF.

The chain employs TRBV5-6 and TRBJ1-2, with 8 bases lining up with TRBD1. CDR1 is SGHDT and CDR2 is YYEEEE in the germline V gene. CDR3 size: 12 residues. The ends lost 0 bases at V and 8 bases at J; junction bases unmatched: 0. CDR3 coding DNA: TGTGCCAGCAGCTTGGGGACAGGGGGCTACACCTTC. This encodes CASSLGTGGYTF.

This clone was counted only a few times. The DNA for the CDR3 is TGTGCCAGCAGCCCTGGACAAGTCTACGAGCAGTACTTC. Translation gives CASSPGQVYEQYF. J is TRBJ2-7 and V is TRBV7-2; D is possibly TRBD1 (5 bases). Germline loops: CDR1 SGHTA, CDR2 FQGNSA. Trimming took off 5 bases at V and 3 bases at J, with 11 bases between the two ends. The CDR3 totals 13 residues.

The chain combines TRBV5-6 with TRBJ2-7, with 9 positions matching TRBD1. Germline V gene sequence: CDR1 SGHDT, CDR2 YYEEEE. This CDR3 region has 15 residues. The V gene end was trimmed by 3 bases and the J gene end by 7 bases; junction bases not matched to a gene: 11. DNA for the CDR3: TGTGCCAGCAGCTCGCTAGGAACAGGGGGCTGGGAGCAGTACTTC. Its protein is CASSSLGTGGWEQYF.

The gene calls are TRBV9 and TRBJ2-7, with D possibly matching TRBD1 (6 bases). The CDR3 consists of 15 residues. CDR1 is SGDLS, CDR2 YYNGEE, per germline. V was cut by 4 bases and J by 4 bases, with 18 bases left in between. Written as DNA, the CDR3 is TGTGCCAGCAGCTCGGCGCCTGTAGGGGGTTACGAGCAGTACTTC. It translates to CASSSAPVGGYEQYF.

This sequence joins TRBV5-4 and TRBJ1-3, with D hard to call. CDR1 is SGHNT and CDR2 is YYREEE in the germline V gene (reference sequence). There are 16 residues in the CDR3. Trimming shortened V by 3 bases and J by 0 bases, and 13 bases separated the two germline ends. CDR3 DNA: TGTGCCAGCAGCTCGTCGAAACACAGCTCTGGAAACACCATATATTTT. Translation gives CASSSSKHSSGNTIYF.

The J gene is TRBJ2-7, the V gene TRBV5-4; weak D call: TRBD1 (5 bases). V gave up 1 base and J gave up 6 bases, with 14 bases separating them. The CDR3 extends over 14 amino acids. Germline loops: CDR1 SGHNT, CDR2 YYREEE (reference sequence). The CDR3: CASSLRKGEGEQYF. In nucleotides, the CDR3 is TGTGCCAGCAGCTTGAGAAAAGGGGAAGGCGAGCAGTACTTC.

The chain is built from TRBV7-9 and TRBJ1-3; D unresolved. The V and J ends lost 10 bases and 2 bases respectively, with 18 bases between them. Germline CDR1 and CDR2: SEHNR and FQNEAQ (reference sequence). This CDR3 region has 15 residues. The CDR3 DNA follows: TGTGCCACCGGAGGAGATGGACGAACTGGAAACACCATATATTTT. Amino acid sequence: CATGGDGRTGNTIYF.

The rearrangement uses TRBV7-2 and TRBJ1-3; weak D call: TRBD1 (5 bases). CDR1 is SGHTA and CDR2 is FQGNSA in the germline V gene. V shed 3 bases and J shed 2 bases, with 11 bases lying between them. The CDR3 has 15 residues. The CDR3 here is CASSFRVGPGNTIYF. The CDR3 nucleotides read TGTGCCAGCAGCTTCAGGGTGGGCCCTGGAAACACCATATATTTT.

This rearrangement joins TRBV7-2 to TRBJ2-7, with 11 bases that match TRBD2. This CDR3 is 15 amino acids long. Germline CDR1 and CDR2: SGHTA and FQGNSA. J lost 6 bases, V lost 6 bases, and 10 bases had no gene match. CDR3 sequence reads: CASRLLAGGGGEQYF. CDR3 bases: TGTGCCAGCAGGTTGCTAGCGGGGGGAGGGGGCGAGCAGTACTTC.

The chain employs TRBV20-1 and TRBJ2-3; D remains unclear. The CDR3 spans 14 residues. Trimming removed 3 bases at V and 1 base at J, with 11 bases between. CDR1 is DFQATT, CDR2 SNEGSKA, per germline (reference sequence). Here the CDR3 reads CSASSFVGTDTQYF. The CDR3 DNA is TGCAGTGCTAGTTCTTTCGTTGGCACAGATACGCAGTATTTT.

The V call is TRBV18, the J call TRBJ2-1; the match to TRBD2 covers 9 bases. The germline V gene encodes CDR1 KGHSH and CDR2 LQKENI. Trimming took 2 bases from V and 3 from J; bases not matched to a gene: 14. CDR3 length: 19 amino acids. The chain's CDR3 is CASSPLPMLAGARYNEQFF. The CDR3 DNA sequence: TGTGCCAGCTCACCATTGCCGATGTTAGCGGGGGCGCGCTACAATGAGCAGTTCTTC.

This chain uses TRBV7-7 with TRBJ2-3; 8 bases match TRBD1. The CDR3 sequence is 16 residues long. From germline, CDR1 is SSHAT and CDR2 FNYEAQ (reference sequence). With 6 bases clipped from V and 5 bases from J, the junction kept 13 bases outside the gene matches. CDR3 loop: CASSPTLGQDGDTQYF. The CDR3 DNA sequence: TGTGCCAGCAGTCCGACCCTGGGACAGGATGGAGATACGCAGTATTTT.

This chain uses TRBV18 with TRBJ2-1, with a tentative D call TRBD2 (7 bases). V was pared by 3 bases and J by 7 bases, with 16 bases between. Germline-derived CDR1 and CDR2 are KGHSH and LQKENI. This CDR3 region has 15 residues. CDR3 nucleotide sequence: TGTGCCAGCTCACCGGGGCGGGGGCTGGGAAATGAGCAGTTCTTC. Translation: CASSPGRGLGNEQFF.

The chain uses TRBV11-2 and TRBJ2-3, with 11 bases that match TRBD2. The V and J ends lost 1 base and 5 bases, in that order; junction bases with no gene match: 11. Germline assignment: CDR1 SGHAT and CDR2 FQNNGV. The CDR3 loop spans 18 amino acids. The CDR3 loop is CASSLGRASGGFVDTQYF. In DNA form, the CDR3 reads TGTGCCAGCAGCTTAGGCCGGGCTAGCGGGGGGTTTGTAGATACGCAGTATTTT.

This rearrangement joins TRBV24-1 to TRBJ1-5; the match to TRBD1 covers 11 bases. V shed 3 bases and J 2 bases; nucleotides not matched to a gene: 11. The CDR3 contains 19 residues. From germline, CDR1 is KGHDR and CDR2 SFDVKD. CDR3 in DNA: TGTGCCACCAGTGATGCCCGGGGACAGGGGGTTGGGGGCAATCAGCCCCAGCATTTT. Translated, it gives CATSDARGQGVGGNQPQHF.

The chain carries TRBV5-1 and TRBJ1-6, with TRBD1 matching 9 bases. Germline V lookup: CDR1 SGHRS, CDR2 YFSETQ. V lost 1 base to trimming and J lost 7 bases; unmatched junction nucleotides: 6. The length of the CDR3 is 16 residues. The CDR3 sequence: CASSLFSGTGNSPLHF. CDR3 DNA sequence: TGCGCCAGCAGCTTGTTTAGTGGGACAGGGAATTCACCCCTCCACTTT.